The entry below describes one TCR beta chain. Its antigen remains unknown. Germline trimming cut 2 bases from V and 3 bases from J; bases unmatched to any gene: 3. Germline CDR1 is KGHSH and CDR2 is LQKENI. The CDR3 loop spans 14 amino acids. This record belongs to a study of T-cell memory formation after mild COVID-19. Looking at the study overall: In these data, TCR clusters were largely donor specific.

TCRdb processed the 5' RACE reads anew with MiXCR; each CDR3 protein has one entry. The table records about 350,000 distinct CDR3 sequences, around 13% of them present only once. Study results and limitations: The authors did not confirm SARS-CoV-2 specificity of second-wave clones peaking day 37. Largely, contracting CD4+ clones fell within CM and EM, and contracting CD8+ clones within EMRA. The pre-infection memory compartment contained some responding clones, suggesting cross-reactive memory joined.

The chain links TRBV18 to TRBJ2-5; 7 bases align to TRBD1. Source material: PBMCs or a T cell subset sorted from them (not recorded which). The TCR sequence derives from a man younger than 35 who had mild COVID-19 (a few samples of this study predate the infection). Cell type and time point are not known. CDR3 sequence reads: CASSPGTEEETQYF. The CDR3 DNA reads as TGTGCCAGCTCACCAGGGACAGAAGAAGAGACCCAGTACTTC.